A single sample is the source of the 18 T cell receptor beta chains below, sequenced in a study of metastatic and nonmetastatic thyroid tumors (dated by TCRdb to 2018 to 2020). Before undergoing thyroid surgery, none of the patients had been given any kind of treatment. Libraries came from PCR. The sequencer listed for this sample is Illumina HiSeq 4000. The public reads were reanalyzed by TCRdb: fastp trimming at Q25, MiXCR alignment, in-frame beta chains only. Within this sample are several thousand clones, with around 19% of them counted one time only. The top ten clonotypes cover about 10% of the sample. The source material was adjacent normal tissue. The receptors shown here come from a female donor with papillary thyroid cancer or a benign thyroid nodule (not recorded which). Some clones in this sample may be carry-over from other donors' samples.

The chain recombines TRBV5-6 with TRBJ1-6; 11 bases line up with TRBD1. V trimming: 4 bases; J trimming: 10 bases; junction bases outside the gene matches: 4. The CDR3 covers 14 residues. The germline gives CDR1 SGHDT, CDR2 YYEEEE. CDR3 nucleotides: TGTGCCAGCAGCATGGGACAGGGGGACTCACCCCTCCACTTT. Residues: CASSMGQGDSPLHF.

This clone is classed as medium-sized. The rearrangement uses TRBV9 and TRBJ1-2; D gene ambiguous. The germline CDR1 and CDR2 sequences are SGDLS and YYNGEE. This CDR3 spans 14 amino acids. The V and J ends lost 0 bases and 5 bases respectively, with 11 bases between them. The CDR3 is CASSVEGKSYGYTF. The CDR3 bases are TGTGCCAGCAGCGTAGAGGGAAAGTCATATGGCTACACCTTC.

By share of the sample, this clone is medium-sized. This sample includes further DNA sequences coding for the same CDR3. The V gene is TRBV7-2, the J gene TRBJ2-1; a weak D match, TRBD1 (6 bases). CDR3 length: 12 amino acids. Germline-derived CDR1 and CDR2 are SGHTA and FQGNSA. Trimming stripped 5 bases from V and 6 bases from J, with 8 bases between. The CDR3 region is CASSPQGNEQFF. CDR3 in DNA: TGTGCCAGCAGCCCACAGGGCAATGAGCAGTTCTTC.

At least ten counts were recorded for this clone. The chain employs TRBV29-1 and TRBJ2-3, with 7 nucleotides matching TRBD2. The CDR3 is 14 amino acids. The ends lost 4 bases at V and 3 bases at J; junction bases unmatched: 7. The germline CDR1 and CDR2 sequences are SQVTM and ANQGSEA. CDR3 sequence reads: CSVVPGRKTDTQYF. The CDR3 nucleotides are TGCAGCGTTGTCCCCGGGAGGAAAACAGATACGCAGTATTTT.

This clone ranks as medium-sized (0.01 to 0.1%). The V and J genes are TRBV5-1 and TRBJ2-3; D not certain. Looked up from germline, CDR1 is SGHRS and CDR2 is YFSETQ. The CDR3 totals 13 residues. Between the trimmed V and J ends, which lost 7 bases and 2 bases, there was a span of 11 bases. The CDR3 region is CASRRRPTDTQYF. For the CDR3, the DNA is TGCGCCAGCCGGAGAAGACCCACAGATACGCAGTATTTT.

This clone came up many times. The chain has TRBV7-9 and TRBJ2-1; D is perhaps TRBD1 (6 bases). This CDR3 region has 13 residues. The germline V gene encodes CDR1 SEHNR and CDR2 FQNEAQ (reference sequence). Trimming pared 0 bases from V and 10 bases from J, leaving 10 bases between. The CDR3 bases are TGTGCCAGCAGCTTAGCGCAAAGGGGGGAGCAGTTCTTC. Residues: CASSLAQRGEQFF.

The table lists this clone with many counts. The chain has TRBV19 and TRBJ2-1; TRBD2 aligns across 9 bases. The V gene's germline CDR1 is LNHDA and CDR2 SQIVND (reference sequence). CDR3 length equals 14 residues. V gave up 7 bases and J gave up 4 bases; unmatched junction bases: 5. DNA for the CDR3: TGTGCCAGTACCTCTAGCGGGGAGTACAATGAGCAGTTCTTC. The encoded protein is CASTSSGEYNEQFF.

This clone has a count of ten or more. The chain employs TRBV27 and TRBJ2-1, with 8 bases aligning to TRBD2. V trimming: 3 bases; J trimming: 4 bases; junction bases outside the gene matches: 8. Germline loops: CDR1 MNHEY, CDR2 SMNVEV (reference sequence). The CDR3 extends over 16 amino acids. The CDR3 DNA is TGTGCCAGCAGTTTCAGCGGGGGCGGTTTTTACAATGAGCAGTTCTTC. This translates into CASSFSGGGFYNEQFF.

Relative to its sample, this clone is medium-sized (0.01 to 0.1%). The V gene is TRBV20-1, the J gene TRBJ1-5, with D hard to call. Trimming took off 3 bases at V and 0 bases at J, with 9 bases between the two ends. The germline CDR1 and CDR2 sequences are DFQATT and SNEGSKA (reference sequence). CDR3 length equals 14 residues. CDR3 protein: CSASSGPSNQPQHF. Written as DNA, the CDR3 is TGCAGTGCTAGTTCCGGCCCTAGCAATCAGCCCCAGCATTTT.

The sample holds many counts of this clone. This chain uses TRBV5-5 with TRBJ2-2, with D perhaps TRBD1 or TRBD2 (6 bases each). V dropped 0 bases and J dropped 5 bases, with 11 bases sitting between them. This CDR3 has 15 residues. Germline CDR1 is SGHKS and CDR2 is YYEKEE (reference sequence). The CDR3 DNA reads TGTGCCAGCAGCTTGGGGGGGGCGCGGACCGGGGAGCTGTTTTTT. Its protein is CASSLGGARTGELFF.

This clone was counted many times. The rearrangement joins TRBV19 to TRBJ1-1, with D possibly TRBD1 on 6 matching bases. The CDR3 contains 13 residues. Per the germline V gene, CDR1 is LNHDA and CDR2 is SQIVND (reference sequence). The germline V and J ends were trimmed by 5 bases and 1 base, with 8 bases remaining between them. The CDR3 is CASSWGQNTEAFF. The CDR3 bases are TGTGCCAGTAGTTGGGGACAGAACACTGAAGCTTTCTTT.

In its sample, this clone is medium-sized. The V and J genes are TRBV19 and TRBJ2-7; D gene ambiguous. Germline V gives CDR1 LNHDA, CDR2 SQIVND (reference sequence). The CDR3 has 11 amino acids. V lost 4 bases and J 8 bases, leaving 9 bases between the germline ends. DNA of the CDR3: TGTGCCAGTAGTAGTCATAGTCAGCAGTACTTC. This encodes CASSSHSQQYF.

CDR3 protein: CASSLRLGGYTF. CDR3 DNA: TGTGCCAGCAGTTTGAGATTGGGCGGCTACACCTTC. The chain recombines TRBV28 with TRBJ1-2; no firm D call. This CDR3 is built from 12 residues. V was clipped by 3 bases and J by 8 bases, with 10 bases between them. Germline CDR1 MDHEN, CDR2 SYDVKM.

This clone is classed as medium-sized. V usage is TRBV7-8 and J usage is TRBJ2-7; 8 bases match TRBD1. J was trimmed by 0 bases and V by 5 bases; bases with no gene match: 6. Germline V CDR1 and CDR2: SGHVS, FQNEAQ. The CDR3 contains 15 residues. As DNA, the CDR3 is TGTGCCAGCAGCCAACAGGGGGTGACCTCCTACGAGCAGTACTTC. The encoded protein is CASSQQGVTSYEQYF.

This clone appeared many times. The chain uses TRBV3-1 and TRBJ1-2; 9 nucleotides match TRBD1. The V gene end was trimmed by 8 bases and the J gene end by 7 bases; junction bases not matched to a gene: 17. The length of the CDR3 is 16 residues. CDR1 is LGHDT, CDR2 YNNKEL, per germline (reference sequence). The CDR3 region has the DNA TGTGCCAGCTTCACCCCCGGGACAGGGATTTTTGGTGGCTACACCTTC. It yields the protein CASFTPGTGIFGGYTF.

This clone is medium-sized by share. V and J are TRBV19 and TRBJ1-2; D possibly corresponds to TRBD1 (5 bases). V was clipped by 3 bases and J by 4 bases, with 18 bases between them. The CDR3 extends over 16 amino acids. Germline V gene data show CDR1 as LNHDA and CDR2 as SQIVND (reference sequence). The chain's CDR3 is CASSMGFGGARYGYTF. CDR3 DNA sequence: TGTGCCAGTAGTATGGGTTTTGGGGGTGCTCGCTATGGCTACACCTTC. The whole variable domain, remainder taken from reference TRBV19 and TRBJ1-2, is DGGITQSPKYLFRKEGQNVTLSCEQNLNHDAMYWYRQDPGQGLRLIYYSQIVNDFQKGDIAEGYSVSREKKESFPLTVTSAQKNPTAFYLCASSMGFGGARYGYTFGSGTRLTVV.

Relative to its sample, this clone is medium-sized. The chain carries TRBV20-1 and TRBJ1-2; a possible D gene is TRBD1 (6 bases). CDR1 DFQATT and CDR2 SNEGSKA come from the germline V gene (reference sequence). This CDR3 region has 13 residues. The V and J ends lost 2 bases and 4 bases respectively, with 11 bases between them. Here the CDR3 reads CSARNDRRYGYTF. As DNA, the CDR3 is TGCAGTGCTAGAAATGACAGGCGCTATGGCTACACCTTC.

Concerning this clone itself: This may come from a read error, since a much larger clone is one base off. The chain couples TRBV29-1 to TRBJ2-3; 7 nucleotides line up with TRBD1. Germline CDR1 SQVTM, CDR2 ANQGSEA. The length of the CDR3 is 14 residues. J gave up 4 bases and V 0 bases, and 4 bases lay outside the gene matches. Here the CDR3 DNA reads TGCAGCGTTGAAGAGGGGCAGGGGGCAGATACGCAGTATTTT. The encoded protein is CSVEEGQGADTQYF.